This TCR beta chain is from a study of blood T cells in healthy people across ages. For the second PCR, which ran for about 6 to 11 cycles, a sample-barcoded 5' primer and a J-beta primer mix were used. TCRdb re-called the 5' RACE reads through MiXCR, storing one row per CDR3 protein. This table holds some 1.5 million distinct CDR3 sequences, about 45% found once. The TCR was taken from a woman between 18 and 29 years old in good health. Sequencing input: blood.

CDR3 in amino acids: CASSYTEGYQPQHF. DNA for the CDR3: TGTGCCAGCAGTTACACCGAGGGATATCAGCCCCAGCATTTT. This chain links TRBV6-2 or TRBV6-3 with TRBJ1-5, with D unresolved. CDR3 length equals 14 residues. V was shortened by 2 bases and J by 5 bases, with 10 bases between the two germline ends. Germline CDR1 reads MNHEY; CDR2 reads SVGEGT.